This is a list of T cell receptor beta chains from one sample in a study of blood T cell repertoires in COVID-19. The assay was immunoSEQ multiplex PCR, and TCRdb's table has in-frame clones only and misses some. The sample lists 410,000 or so clones; 75% to 90% were seen once. Sequences were obtained from peripheral blood. These receptor sequences come from a woman in her 30s with active or convalescent COVID-19. Both conserved end residues are part of each CDR3. A D gene is named only where the DNA matches it firmly. For some rows the clone size is stated as once, few or many, or as a class when expanded; others skip it.

.	TRBD1	TRBV7-6	TRBJ2-7	CASSLGGTGDTYEQYF	TGTGCCAGCAGCTTAGGCGGGACAGGGGATACCTACGAGCAGTACTTC
once	.	TRBV2	TRBJ1-1	CASSAGLGTEAFF	TGTGCCAGCAGTGCCGGGTTGGGCACTGAAGCTTTCTTT
.	.	TRBV6-5	TRBJ1-3	CASTLTEFSGNTIYF	TGTGCCAGCACCCTGACAGAATTCTCTGGAAACACCATATATTTT
.	TRBD1	TRBV5-6	TRBJ1-3	CASSLQGASGNTIYF	TGTGCCAGCAGCTTACAGGGGGCGTCGGGAAACACCATATATTTT
.	.	TRBV4-1	TRBJ1-3	CASSLTAAGGNTIYF	TGCGCCAGCAGCCTTACGGCGGCCGGCGGAAACACCATATATTTT
.	.	TRBV5-1	TRBJ2-3	CASTRMASGGAGDTQYF	TGCGCCAGCACTAGGATGGCAAGTGGGGGGGCAGGTGATACGCAGTATTTT
.	TRBD2	TRBV19	TRBJ2-7	CASSLSSGTNYEQYF	TGTGCCAGTAGTCTCTCTAGCGGGACGAACTACGAGCAGTACTTC
.	TRBD1	TRBV7-9	TRBJ1-2	CASSLRGGDRIYGYTF	TGTGCCAGCAGCCTACGCGGTGGGGACAGGATCTATGGCTACACCTTC
once	.	TRBV30	TRBJ1-2	CAWSAGYGYTF	TGTGCCTGGAGCGCAGGCTATGGCTACACCTTC
.	TRBD2	TRBV4-2	TRBJ2-3	CASSQGGTSKHTDTQYF	TGTGCCAGCAGCCAAGGGGGGACTAGCAAGCACACAGATACGCAGTATTTT
.	.	TRBV11-2	TRBJ2-7	CASSFTSDLSHEQYF	TGTGCCAGCAGCTTCACGTCAGATTTGTCCCACGAGCAGTACTTC
.	.	TRBV3-1/TRBV3-2	TRBJ2-3	CASSQEVGNSRDTQYF	TGTGCCAGCAGCCAAGAGGTCGGGAATAGCAGGGATACGCAGTATTTT
once	.	TRBV4-1	TRBJ1-6	CASSQDPGLENSPLHF	TGCGCCAGCAGCCAAGACCCGGGACTAGAAAATTCACCCCTCCACTTT
.	.	TRBV11-2	TRBJ1-4	CASSLVGAEKLFF	TGTGCCAGCAGCTTAGTGGGGGCCGAAAAACTGTTTTTT
.	TRBD1	TRBV5-5	TRBJ1-3	CASSLTGGVSGNTIYF	TGTGCCAGCAGTCTCACAGGGGGAGTATCTGGAAACACCATATATTTT
.	.	TRBV19	TRBJ2-1	CASSIIPGLSSYNEQFF	TGTGCCAGTAGTATAATCCCGGGACTTAGCTCCTACAATGAGCAGTTCTTC
.	TRBD2	TRBV19	TRBJ2-2	CASTDLAGGDTGELFF	TGTGCCAGTACCGACCTAGCGGGAGGCGACACCGGGGAGCTGTTTTTT
.	TRBD1	TRBV4-1	TRBJ2-7	CASSHMDRATPEQYF	TGCGCCAGCAGCCACATGGACAGGGCCACGCCCGAGCAGTACTTC
.	.	TRBV12-3/TRBV12-4	TRBJ1-1	CASSDSPNTEAFF	TGTGCCAGCAGCGACAGCCCGAACACTGAAGCTTTCTTT
many	TRBD2	TRBV4-1	TRBJ2-7	CASSQEWGGSYEQYF	TGCGCCAGCAGCCAAGAATGGGGGGGGAGCTACGAGCAGTACTTC
.	TRBD2	TRBV5-1	TRBJ2-1	CASTTSGGLNEQFF	TGCGCCAGCACCACTAGCGGGGGGTTGAATGAGCAGTTCTTC
once	.	TRBV13	TRBJ1-2	CASSLGQGFIDYGYTF	TGTGCCAGCAGCTTAGGACAGGGATTTATCGACTATGGCTACACCTTC
.	TRBD2	TRBV28	TRBJ2-3	CASSYGTSGRYTPSTDTQYF	TGTGCCAGCAGTTATGGGACTAGCGGGAGGTATACCCCTAGCACAGATACGCAGTATTTT
once	TRBD1	TRBV25-1	TRBJ1-2	CASSVGQGYGYTF	TGTGCCAGCAGTGTGGGACAGGGGTATGGCTACACCTTC
.	.	TRBV7-6	TRBJ2-2	CASSIATGTGELFF	TGTGCCAGCAGCATCGCTACAGGGACCGGGGAGCTGTTTTTT
once	TRBD1	TRBV5-1	TRBJ2-7	CASYPGQGAGEQYF	TGCGCCAGCTATCCGGGACAGGGGGCTGGTGAGCAGTACTTC
once	.	TRBV19	TRBJ1-5	CASTLGQLHQPQHF	TGTGCCAGTACCCTCGGACAGTTGCATCAGCCCCAGCATTTT
.	.	TRBV6-5	TRBJ2-5	CASRRGVGQETQYF	TGTGCCAGCAGAAGGGGCGTGGGACAAGAGACCCAGTACTTC
.	.	TRBV27	TRBJ1-6	CASSTIGQSSYNSPLHF	TGTGCCAGCAGTACGATCGGACAGAGCTCCTATAATTCACCCCTCCACTTT
.	.	TRBV4-1	TRBJ1-2	CASSQDRPSGINGYTF	TGCGCCAGCAGCCAAGATCGGCCCAGCGGGATCAATGGCTACACCTTC
once	TRBD1	TRBV24-1	TRBJ2-5	CATSGGGETQYF	TGTGCCACCTCAGGGGGCGGCGAGACCCAGTACTTC
.	.	TRBV6-5	TRBJ2-5	CASTPSLSTGETQYF	TGTGCCAGCACCCCATCCCTGTCGACGGGGGAGACCCAGTACTTC
.	TRBD1	TRBV27	TRBJ2-2	CASSLTGQGVLNTGELFF	TGTGCCAGCAGTTTAACGGGACAGGGGGTTCTGAACACCGGGGAGCTGTTTTTT
.	TRBD1	TRBV9	TRBJ2-1	CASSVEDRARNEQFF	TGTGCCAGCAGCGTAGAGGACAGGGCTCGTAATGAGCAGTTCTTC
.	.	TRBV4-2	TRBJ1-3	CASSQETGGNTIYF	TGTGCCAGCAGCCAAGAGACAGGCGGAAACACCATATATTTT
once	TRBD1	TRBV5-6	TRBJ1-5	CASSLFFGLTGGNQPQHF	TGTGCCAGCAGCTTGTTTTTTGGGTTGACAGGGGGCAATCAGCCCCAGCATTTT
.	.	TRBV6-5	TRBJ1-4	CASSYLAGNEKLFF	TGTGCCAGCAGTTACCTGGCAGGGAACGAAAAACTGTTTTTT
.	TRBD1	TRBV5-5	TRBJ1-1	CASGKQGADTEAFF	TGTGCCAGCGGCAAACAGGGGGCGGACACTGAAGCTTTCTTT
.	TRBD1	TRBV29-1	TRBJ1-2	CSVEGRVTGAGGYTF	TGCAGCGTTGAAGGAAGGGTGACAGGGGCTGGAGGCTACACCTTC
.	TRBD1	TRBV4-1	TRBJ1-1	CASSRRTGENTEAFF	TGCGCCAGCAGCCGACGGACAGGGGAGAACACTGAAGCTTTCTTT
few	.	TRBV12-2	TRBJ1-3	CASRGKTGGGGNTIYF	TGTGCAAGTCGCGGCAAGACAGGGGGGGGTGGAAACACCATATATTTT
.	TRBD1	TRBV6-5	TRBJ1-2	CASSPGTGGFGYTF	TGTGCCAGCAGTCCTGGGACAGGGGGCTTTGGCTACACCTTC
.	.	TRBV6-4	TRBJ1-1	CASSDPPGGEAFF	TGTGCCAGCAGTGACCCCCCGGGGGGTGAAGCTTTCTTT
.	.	TRBV6-5	TRBJ1-1	CASRPQGYTEAFF	TGTGCCAGCAGGCCACAGGGATACACTGAAGCTTTCTTT
.	TRBD1	TRBV27	TRBJ2-3	CASSSTGAVGDTQYF	TGTGCCAGCAGTTCGACAGGGGCGGTAGGAGATACGCAGTATTTT